Below, one T cell receptor (beta chain) is given with its context. This clonotype has only a few counts. Its antigen remains undetermined. Base qualities are missing; no much larger clone stands one base away. This record comes from a study of blood T cells in healthy people across ages (dated by TCRdb to about 2015). Study-wide context: In model experiments, template switching captured about one uniquely barcoded TCR beta cDNA molecule for every two T cells. Using deep sequencing normalized with unique cDNA molecular identifiers, the study measured how TCR beta repertoire diversity changes with age. Four age groups were formed from the donors: young (average approximately 16 years), middle-aged (roughly 38), aged (around 62) and long-lived (approximately 80). To avoid experimental bias, donors of different ages were spread randomly across the sequencing lanes. Two additional independent replicas of 1 million unique cDNA reads from the same blood draw were analyzed for two donors (one aged 18 to 29 and one aged 80 or older). On the study overall, not on this receptor specifically: Because profiling used bulk unsorted PBMCs, naive and antigen-experienced compartments could not be compared conclusively. Observed TCR beta diversity per million T cells fell roughly linearly with age, and a significant reduction was already apparent by age around 36. Estimates of total diversity from one million sequenced T cells were regarded as lower bounds and underestimates. Compared with the aged group, more naive CD4+ T cells, fewer expanded clones and increased TCR diversity were shown by the long-lived group, suggesting age selection. A strong correlation was found between observed TCR beta diversity and the percentage of naive T cells measured by flow cytometry. The CMV infection status of donors was not known, potentially confounding age-related changes in expanded clonotypes.

The library was built by means of 5' RACE. Sequencing instrument: Illumina HiSeq 2500. A second roughly 6 to 12 cycle PCR used a sample-barcoded 5' primer and a J-beta primer mix. Each TCR beta cDNA molecule received a unique molecular identifier from a template-switch 5' adaptor carrying 12 random nucleotides. At least 3 million CDR3-containing paired-end reads were obtained from each sample. All of the RNA was converted into first-strand cDNA using the Mint cDNA synthesis kit, with a TRBC-specific oligonucleotide serving as the primer. All cDNA was treated with uracil-DNA glycosylase and then went through a first 18-cycle PCR with the universal primers M1SS and BC2_uni_R. Per the original workflow: For normalization, 1 million high-quality reads were randomly selected from each sample, with every read carrying a distinct molecular identifier. Instead of being binned into consensus sequences, reads with shared molecular identifiers were discarded. MiTCR, set to a Q25 quality threshold and the strictest error-elimination algorithm, was used for CDR3 identification, clonotype clustering and error correction. A nonparametric unseen species model with Euler transformation was used to estimate lower-bound total TCR beta diversity. TCRdb took the public reads, trimmed them with fastp at Q25, ran MiXCR for clone calling and kept in-frame beta chains. Rows merge per CDR3 protein into single entries with the most common DNA and genes. These V and J calls rely on TCRdb rather than the paper's analysis. The sample includes 850,000 to 1,100,000 distinct CDR3 sequences, with more than 30% observed a single time. Of the sample, roughly 13% is held by the ten largest clones.

The 35 to 40 donors, aged about 6 to 95 years, were systemically healthy Caucasian individuals from Russia. Each donor gave around 9 milliliters of peripheral blood, collected into EDTA-treated Vacutainer tubes. Ficoll-Paque density-gradient centrifugation was used to isolate PBMCs, with at least 7 million per sample. Trizol reagent was used to extract total RNA from the PBMCs, yielding at least 5.5 micrograms per sample. The percentages of naive CD45RAhigh/CD27high T cells were determined by flow cytometry on a PBMC aliquot from every donor. The V and J ends are trimmed by 2 bases and 6 bases, leaving 13 bases between them. The CDR3 covers 14 residues, taking in both the cysteine and the phenylalanine. Only the CDR3 portion is preserved as DNA: 42 bases, with reading frame beginning at the first base. CDR1 MNHEY and CDR2 SVGAGI were looked up in the germline V gene.

Sequencing was performed on blood. The sequence was collected from a man aged 18 to 29 in good health. The rearrangement combines TRBV6-5 with TRBJ1-1, with an unclear D gene assignment. DNA sequence: TGTGCCAGCAGTTACCGCGGCCAGTACGCTGAAGCTTTCTTT. Its protein product is CASSYRGQYAEAFF.